This entry describes one T cell receptor (beta chain). Its antigen is still unknown. This specimen belongs to a study of cytomegalovirus exposure and HLA in healthy donors. For the study at large: Membership in the Caucasian-associated ancestry cluster was found for 75% to 85% of approximately 400 genotyped donors. Study-wide findings and caveats: Analyses of presence/absence relied on an assumption of roughly uniform sequencing depth across donors. The study flagged fewer than 200 TCR beta chains as cytomegalovirus-associated.

Trimming removed 5 bases from V and 7 bases from J, with 18 bases in between. The CDR3 length is 13 residues. Per germline, CDR1 SQVTM and CDR2 ANQGSEA. In the PCR, 60 Vbeta and 13 Jbeta primers were used. This table comes from immunoSEQ multiplex PCR, and its TCRdb copy is limited to in-frame clones, with some not included. The sample records approximately 150,000 clones, approximately 78% being singletons. Sequenced sample: PBMCs. The chain is built from TRBV29-1 and TRBJ2-7; D perhaps matches TRBD2 (5 bases). This sequence originates from a man between 18 and 29 years old in good health and CMV-seropositive. The CDR3 DNA reads as TGCAGCGTTAATCCGGGGAGCGCGTCTGAGCAGTACTTC. Amino acids: CSVNPGSASEQYF.